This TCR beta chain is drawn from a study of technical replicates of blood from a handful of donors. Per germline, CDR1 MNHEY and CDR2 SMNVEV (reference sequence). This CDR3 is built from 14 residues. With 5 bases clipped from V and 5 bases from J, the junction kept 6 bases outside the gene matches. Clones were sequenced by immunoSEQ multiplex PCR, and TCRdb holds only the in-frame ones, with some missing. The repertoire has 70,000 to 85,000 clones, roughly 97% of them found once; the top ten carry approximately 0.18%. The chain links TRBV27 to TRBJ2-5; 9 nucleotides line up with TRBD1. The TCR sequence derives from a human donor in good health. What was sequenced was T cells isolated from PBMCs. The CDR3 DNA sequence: TGTGCCAGCAGTAGGGACAGGGTAGGGGAGACCCAGTACTTC. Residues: CASSRDRVGETQYF.